The subject of this entry is one T cell receptor (beta chain). The antigen is undetermined. Profiling relied on immunoSEQ multiplex PCR, and the TCRdb table lists in-frame clones only, not all of them. The table lists roughly 180,000 clones, 80% to 95% of them singletons. The V and J ends lost 6 bases and 4 bases, in that order; junction bases with no gene match: 8. The CDR3 runs to 16 residues. Looked up from germline, CDR1 is SGHVS and CDR2 is FQNEAQ. This sample stems from a study of T cell responses to AZD1222 COVID-19 vaccine. Study observations and caveats: As reported, nearly half of all spike-specific TCRs target variant regions that are unmutated. Dominant at 160-218 and 743-854, vaccine-associated CD4 TCRs also spanned spike. At baseline, just a handful of AZD1222 recipients tested seropositive.

This TCR derives from an adult who received the MenACWY meningococcal vaccine as a control. The chain links TRBV7-8 to TRBJ2-3; 12 bases match TRBD2. Sequencing was performed on peripheral blood, taken 28 days after the second dose of the MenACWY control vaccine. The DNA for the CDR3 is TGTGCCAGCAGACGTACTAGCGGGGGGTCGGCAGATACGCAGTATTTT. Translating gives CASRRTSGGSADTQYF.